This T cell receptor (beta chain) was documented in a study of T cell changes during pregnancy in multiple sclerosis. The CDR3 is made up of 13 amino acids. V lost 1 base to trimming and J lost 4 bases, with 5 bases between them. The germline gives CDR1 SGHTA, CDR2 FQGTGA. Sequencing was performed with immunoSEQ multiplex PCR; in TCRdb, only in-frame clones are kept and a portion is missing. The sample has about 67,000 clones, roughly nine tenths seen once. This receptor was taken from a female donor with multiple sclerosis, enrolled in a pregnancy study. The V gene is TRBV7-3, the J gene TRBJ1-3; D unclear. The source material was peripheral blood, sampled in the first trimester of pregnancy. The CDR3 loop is CASSLNQGNTIYF. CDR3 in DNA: TGTGCCAGCAGCTTAAATCAGGGAAACACCATATATTTT.